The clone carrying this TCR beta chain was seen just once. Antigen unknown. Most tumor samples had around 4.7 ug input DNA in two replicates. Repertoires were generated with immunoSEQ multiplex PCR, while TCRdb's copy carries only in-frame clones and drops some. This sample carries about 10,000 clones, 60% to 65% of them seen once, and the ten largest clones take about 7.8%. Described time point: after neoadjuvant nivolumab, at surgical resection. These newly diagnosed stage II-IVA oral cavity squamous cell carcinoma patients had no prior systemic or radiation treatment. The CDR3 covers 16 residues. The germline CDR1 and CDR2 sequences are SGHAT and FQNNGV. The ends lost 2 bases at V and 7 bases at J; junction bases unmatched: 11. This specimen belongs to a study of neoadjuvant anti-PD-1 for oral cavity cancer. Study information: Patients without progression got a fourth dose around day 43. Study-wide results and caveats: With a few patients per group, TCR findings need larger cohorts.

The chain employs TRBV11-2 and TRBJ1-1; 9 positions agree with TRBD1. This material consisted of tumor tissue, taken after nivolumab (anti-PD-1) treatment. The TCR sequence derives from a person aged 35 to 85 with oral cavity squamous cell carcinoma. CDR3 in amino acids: CASSLRQTGGKGEAFF. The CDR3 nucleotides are TGTGCCAGCAGCTTAAGACAGACAGGGGGTAAGGGTGAAGCTTTCTTT. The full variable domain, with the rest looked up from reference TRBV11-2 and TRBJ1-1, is EAGVAQSPRYKIIEKRQSVAFWCNPISGHATLYWYQQILGQGPKLLIQFQNNGVVDDSQLPKDRFSAERLKGVDSTLKIQPAKLEDSAVYLCASSLRQTGGKGEAFFGQGTRLTVV.